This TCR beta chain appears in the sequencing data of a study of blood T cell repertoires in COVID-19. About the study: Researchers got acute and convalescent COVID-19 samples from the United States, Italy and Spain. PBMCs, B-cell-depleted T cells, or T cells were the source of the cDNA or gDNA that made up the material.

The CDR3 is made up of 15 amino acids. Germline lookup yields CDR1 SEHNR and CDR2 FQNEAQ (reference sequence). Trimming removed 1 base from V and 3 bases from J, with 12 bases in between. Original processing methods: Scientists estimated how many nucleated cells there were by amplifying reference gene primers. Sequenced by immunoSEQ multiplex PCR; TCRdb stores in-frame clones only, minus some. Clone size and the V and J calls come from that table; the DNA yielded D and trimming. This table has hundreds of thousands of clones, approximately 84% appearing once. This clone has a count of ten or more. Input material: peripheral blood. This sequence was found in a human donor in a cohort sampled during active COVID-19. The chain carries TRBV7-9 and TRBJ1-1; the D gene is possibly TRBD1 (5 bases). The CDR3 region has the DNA TGTGCCAGCAGCTTAGGGGGCGTATGGGACACTGAAGCTTTCTTT. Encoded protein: CASSLGGVWDTEAFF. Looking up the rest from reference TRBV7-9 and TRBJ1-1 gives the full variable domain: DTGVSQNPRHKITKRGQNVTFRCDPISEHNRLYWYRQTLGQGPEFLTYFQNEAQLEKSRLLSDRFSAERPKGSFSTLEIQRTEQGDSAMYLCASSLGGVWDTEAFFGQGTRLTVV.